The rows below give T cell receptor beta chains drawn from one sample of a study of OX40 agonist ivuxolimab in advanced cancers. The table came from immunoSEQ multiplex PCR; TCRdb's copy has only in-frame clones and leaves some out. In the table there are fewer than 80,000 clones, roughly 85% of which are singletons. The material was CD4+ or CD8+ T cells sorted from blood, obtained in a trial of the OX40 agonist ivuxolimab. These receptors came from an adult with an advanced solid tumor such as melanoma, head and neck, liver or kidney cancer. Each CDR3 is given with its conserved first and last residue. A D gene is named only where the DNA matches it firmly. Size tells how often a clone was seen (once, few, many) or the class of an expanded clone, and some rows leave it out.

CDR3aa: CASSLNGGTDSPLHF; CDR3nt: TGCGCCAGCAGCTTGAACGGGGGTACGGATTCACCCCTCCACTTT; abundance: .; v_gene: TRBV5-1; d_gene: .; j_gene: TRBJ1-6
CDR3aa: CSAGTGTGGEQYF; CDR3nt: TGCAGCGCAGGGACAGGGACAGGTGGCGAGCAGTACTTC; abundance: .; v_gene: TRBV29-1; d_gene: TRBD1; j_gene: TRBJ2-7
CDR3aa: CASSQGLAGVDTQYF; CDR3nt: TGCGCCAGCAGCCAAGGGCTAGCGGGAGTTGATACGCAGTATTTT; abundance: .; v_gene: TRBV4-3; d_gene: TRBD2; j_gene: TRBJ2-3
CDR3aa: CASSLTRSEQFF; CDR3nt: TGTGCCAGCAGCCTAACTAGGAGCGAGCAGTTCTTC; abundance: .; v_gene: TRBV11-3; d_gene: .; j_gene: TRBJ2-1
CDR3aa: CASSQEEDREQFF; CDR3nt: TGCGCCAGCAGCCAAGAGGAAGATCGTGAGCAGTTCTTC; abundance: .; v_gene: TRBV4-3; d_gene: .; j_gene: TRBJ2-1
CDR3aa: CASSFGTGNEKLFF; CDR3nt: TGCGCCAGCAGCTTTGGGACAGGGAACGAAAAACTGTTTTTT; abundance: .; v_gene: TRBV5-1; d_gene: TRBD1; j_gene: TRBJ1-4
CDR3aa: CASSPAGTSYGYTF; CDR3nt: TGTGCCAGCAGCCCCGCCGGGACTTCCTATGGCTACACCTTC; abundance: .; v_gene: TRBV25-1; d_gene: .; j_gene: TRBJ1-2
CDR3aa: CASSDPRYGYTF; CDR3nt: TGTGCCAGCAGCGACCCTCGTTATGGCTACACCTTC; abundance: .; v_gene: TRBV28; d_gene: .; j_gene: TRBJ1-2
CDR3aa: CASSLVGLGTDTQYF; CDR3nt: TGTGCCAGCAGCTTGGTGGGGCTTGGGACAGATACGCAGTATTTT; abundance: once; v_gene: TRBV5-5; d_gene: .; j_gene: TRBJ2-3
CDR3aa: CASSLDGQEPYEQYF; CDR3nt: TGTGCCAGCAGCTTAGATGGGCAGGAACCCTACGAGCAGTACTTC; abundance: .; v_gene: TRBV11-3; d_gene: .; j_gene: TRBJ2-7
CDR3aa: CASSEDSSGNTIYF; CDR3nt: TGCGCCAGCAGTGAGGATAGCTCTGGAAACACCATATATTTT; abundance: once; v_gene: TRBV10-1; d_gene: .; j_gene: TRBJ1-3
CDR3aa: CASSRLPGELFF; CDR3nt: TGTGCCAGCAGTCGTCTTCCCGGGGAGCTGTTTTTT; abundance: .; v_gene: TRBV2; d_gene: .; j_gene: TRBJ2-2
CDR3aa: CASSRGDALNTEAFF; CDR3nt: TGTGCCAGTAGTCGGGGGGACGCTTTGAACACTGAAGCTTTCTTT; abundance: .; v_gene: TRBV19; d_gene: .; j_gene: TRBJ1-1
CDR3aa: CASSRDRGPSPLHF; CDR3nt: TGTGCCAGCAGCCGGGACAGGGGACCTTCACCCCTCCACTTT; abundance: few; v_gene: TRBV7-2; d_gene: TRBD1; j_gene: TRBJ1-6
CDR3aa: CASSLRFGEQYF; CDR3nt: TGTGCCAGCAGTTTACGTTTTGGCGAGCAGTACTTC; abundance: .; v_gene: TRBV28; d_gene: .; j_gene: TRBJ2-7
CDR3aa: CASSQGAGKNTEAFF; CDR3nt: TGTGCCAGCAGCCAGGGTGCAGGGAAGAACACTGAAGCTTTCTTT; abundance: .; v_gene: TRBV7-9; d_gene: .; j_gene: TRBJ1-1
CDR3aa: CASNLGGADTDTQYF; CDR3nt: TGTGCCAGCAACCTCGGGGGGGCCGATACAGATACGCAGTATTTT; abundance: .; v_gene: TRBV6-6; d_gene: TRBD2; j_gene: TRBJ2-3
CDR3aa: CASSQSSSLGYTF; CDR3nt: TGTGCCAGCAGCCAAAGCTCAAGCCTCGGCTACACCTTC; abundance: .; v_gene: TRBV14; d_gene: .; j_gene: TRBJ1-2
CDR3aa: CAISVGDRGKLFF; CDR3nt: TGTGCCATCAGTGTGGGGGACAGAGGAAAACTGTTTTTT; abundance: .; v_gene: TRBV10-3; d_gene: TRBD1; j_gene: TRBJ1-4
CDR3aa: CASSSLQQRTGEGHEAFF; CDR3nt: TGTGCCAGCAGCTCCTTACAACAGAGGACAGGCGAAGGTCATGAAGCTTTCTTT; abundance: .; v_gene: TRBV11-2; d_gene: TRBD1; j_gene: TRBJ1-1
CDR3aa: CASSQGDTSWDSPLHF; CDR3nt: TGTGCCAGCAGCCAAGGGGACACCTCATGGGATTCACCCCTCCACTTT; abundance: .; v_gene: TRBV4-2; d_gene: .; j_gene: TRBJ1-6
CDR3aa: CAISASGANVLTF; CDR3nt: TGTGCCATCAGTGCCTCTGGGGCCAACGTCCTGACTTTC; abundance: .; v_gene: TRBV10-3; d_gene: .; j_gene: TRBJ2-6
CDR3aa: CAWSTSPHESGQPQHF; CDR3nt: TGTGCCTGGAGCACCTCCCCTCATGAAAGCGGTCAGCCCCAGCATTTT; abundance: .; v_gene: TRBV30; d_gene: .; j_gene: TRBJ1-5
CDR3aa: CASSTQLSTDTQYF; CDR3nt: TGTGCCAGCAGCACCCAACTTAGCACAGATACGCAGTATTTT; abundance: once; v_gene: TRBV7-2; d_gene: .; j_gene: TRBJ2-3
CDR3aa: CASSIPEGPLRPSYEQYF; CDR3nt: TGTGCCAGCAGCATCCCGGAGGGGCCTCTTCGGCCCTCCTACGAGCAGTACTTC; abundance: .; v_gene: TRBV21-1; d_gene: .; j_gene: TRBJ2-7
CDR3aa: CASSPRDRANSQETQYF; CDR3nt: TGCGCCAGCAGCCCTAGGGACAGGGCTAACTCCCAAGAGACCCAGTACTTC; abundance: .; v_gene: TRBV23-1; d_gene: TRBD1; j_gene: TRBJ2-5
CDR3aa: CASSLAIPGLAGETDTQYF; CDR3nt: TGTGCCAGCAGCTTAGCGATACCGGGACTAGCGGGAGAGACAGATACGCAGTATTTT; abundance: few; v_gene: TRBV7-9; d_gene: TRBD2; j_gene: TRBJ2-3
CDR3aa: CASSQDEGLGSLFSGRSWYNEQFF; CDR3nt: TGTGCCAGCAGCCAAGATGAAGGATTGGGATCATTGTTTAGCGGGAGATCGTGGTACAATGAGCAGTTCTTC; abundance: .; v_gene: TRBV14; d_gene: TRBD2; j_gene: TRBJ2-1
CDR3aa: CASSLGGVRGPSNSPLHF; CDR3nt: TGTGCCAGCAGCTTAGGGGGGGTACGCGGACCTTCAAATTCACCCCTCCACTTT; abundance: .; v_gene: TRBV5-5; d_gene: .; j_gene: TRBJ1-6
CDR3aa: CASSNLPPSYEQYF; CDR3nt: TGTGCCAGTAGTAACCTCCCCCCCTCCTACGAGCAGTACTTC; abundance: .; v_gene: TRBV19; d_gene: .; j_gene: TRBJ2-7
CDR3aa: CASSGELGNQQFF; CDR3nt: TGTGCCAGTAGTGGGGAGTTGGGGAATCAGCAGTTCTTC; abundance: few; v_gene: TRBV19; d_gene: .; j_gene: TRBJ2-1
CDR3aa: CASKSTVPYEQYF; CDR3nt: TGTGCCAGCAAGAGTACGGTTCCCTACGAGCAGTACTTC; abundance: .; v_gene: TRBV2; d_gene: .; j_gene: TRBJ2-7
CDR3aa: CASSFAIMRPEAFF; CDR3nt: TGTGCCAGCAGCTTCGCAATTATGAGGCCTGAAGCTTTCTTT; abundance: .; v_gene: TRBV7-9; d_gene: .; j_gene: TRBJ1-1
CDR3aa: CASSLSASGSADTQYF; CDR3nt: TGTGCCAGCAGCTTATCCGCTAGCGGGAGTGCGGATACGCAGTATTTT; abundance: .; v_gene: TRBV7-3; d_gene: TRBD2; j_gene: TRBJ2-3
CDR3aa: CASSDKWLAGIYEQYF; CDR3nt: TGTGCCAGCAGTGATAAGTGGTTAGCGGGGATCTACGAGCAGTACTTC; abundance: .; v_gene: TRBV2; d_gene: TRBD2; j_gene: TRBJ2-7
CDR3aa: CASEGGGLPNTQYF; CDR3nt: TGTGCCAGCGAAGGGGGGGGCCTGCCTAATACGCAGTATTTT; abundance: .; v_gene: TRBV28; d_gene: .; j_gene: TRBJ2-3
CDR3aa: CASSQRQGLNTEAFF; CDR3nt: TGTGCCAGCAGCCAACGCCAGGGGCTGAACACTGAAGCTTTCTTT; abundance: .; v_gene: TRBV4-2; d_gene: .; j_gene: TRBJ1-1
CDR3aa: CASSYSVNGNYGYTF; CDR3nt: TGTGCCAGCAGTTACTCTGTAAACGGAAACTATGGCTACACCTTC; abundance: .; v_gene: TRBV6-5; d_gene: .; j_gene: TRBJ1-2
CDR3aa: CASSSRGASPLHF; CDR3nt: TGTGCCAGCAGTTCCAGGGGAGCATCACCCCTCCACTTT; abundance: once; v_gene: TRBV6-1; d_gene: .; j_gene: TRBJ1-6
CDR3aa: CASSEAMIRGQGSATQHF; CDR3nt: TGTGCCAGCAGTGAAGCAATGATCCGGGGACAGGGGTCTGCCACCCAGCATTTT; abundance: .; v_gene: TRBV6-1; d_gene: TRBD1; j_gene: TRBJ1-5
CDR3aa: CASSPRDRNPFNQPQHF; CDR3nt: TGTGCCAGCAGTCCGCGCGACAGGAACCCCTTTAATCAGCCCCAGCATTTT; abundance: .; v_gene: TRBV28; d_gene: .; j_gene: TRBJ1-5
CDR3aa: CASRVQGGYTF; CDR3nt: TGTGCCAGCAGAGTACAGGGCGGCTACACCTTC; abundance: .; v_gene: TRBV2; d_gene: .; j_gene: TRBJ1-2
CDR3aa: CASSQEYRDSYEQYF; CDR3nt: TGTGCCAGCAGCCAAGAGTACAGGGATTCCTACGAGCAGTACTTC; abundance: .; v_gene: TRBV4-2; d_gene: .; j_gene: TRBJ2-7
CDR3aa: CASSSQHLSTDTQYF; CDR3nt: TGTGCCAGCTCATCACAGCACCTAAGCACAGATACGCAGTATTTT; abundance: .; v_gene: TRBV18; d_gene: .; j_gene: TRBJ2-3
CDR3aa: CASRTSGQQETQYF; CDR3nt: TGCGCCAGCAGGACTAGCGGACAGCAAGAGACCCAGTACTTC; abundance: .; v_gene: TRBV10-2; d_gene: TRBD2; j_gene: TRBJ2-5
CDR3aa: CAISDTGQGASEQYF; CDR3nt: TGTGCCATCAGTGATACCGGACAGGGGGCCTCCGAGCAGTACTTC; abundance: once; v_gene: TRBV10-3; d_gene: TRBD1; j_gene: TRBJ2-7